These T cell receptor beta chains were read from a single sample in a study of cytomegalovirus exposure and HLA in healthy donors. This table comes from immunoSEQ multiplex PCR, and its TCRdb copy is limited to in-frame clones, with some not included. The sample holds approximately 54,000 clones, roughly nine tenths seen once. The sequenced material came from PBMCs. These receptors all come from a woman under 30 in good health and CMV-seropositive. CDR3s include the opening cysteine and the closing phenylalanine or tryptophan. The order of the fields is V gene, J gene, clone size, CDR3 length, D gene, CDR3 protein, CDR3 DNA. D genes are given only for firm matches. Not every row has a clone size; where given, it reads once, few, many or a size class.

TRBV5-6	TRBJ2-7	-	18	TRBD1	CASSLAVWDRGRSYEQYF	TGTGCCAGCAGCTTGGCCGTATGGGACAGGGGACGTTCCTACGAGCAGTACTTC
TRBV27	TRBJ2-1	-	15	TRBD2	CASSYDQRGVGEQFF	TGTGCCAGCAGTTACGACCAGCGGGGGGTTGGTGAGCAGTTCTTC
TRBV5-5	TRBJ2-1	-	15	-	CASSSDSGSYNEQFF	TGTGCCAGCAGCTCCGACAGCGGGTCTTACAATGAGCAGTTCTTC
TRBV5-7	TRBJ1-3	-	17	-	CASSPPGQTLSGNTIYF	TGTGCCAGCAGCCCACCGGGACAAACTCTCTCTGGAAACACCATATATTTT
TRBV20-1	TRBJ1-2	few	11	-	CREGGNYGYTF	TGCAGAGAAGGGGGTAACTATGGCTACACCTTC
TRBV6-1	TRBJ2-3	-	15	-	CASSAMGASADTQYF	TGTGCCAGCAGTGCAATGGGGGCGTCGGCAGATACGCAGTATTTT
TRBV6-5	TRBJ2-2	-	15	TRBD1	CASRGQGAFTGELFF	TGTGCCAGCAGGGGACAGGGGGCTTTTACCGGGGAGCTGTTTTTT
TRBV6-5	TRBJ1-2	-	14	-	CASSTDPGGNGYTF	TGTGCCAGCAGTACCGACCCCGGGGGGAATGGCTACACCTTC
TRBV19	TRBJ2-7	-	17	-	CASSPRRTSSWHYEQYF	TGTGCCAGTAGTCCCCGACGGACATCCTCATGGCACTACGAGCAGTACTTC
TRBV5-1	TRBJ1-2	-	15	-	CASSPNVGRGDGYTF	TGCGCCAGCAGCCCCAATGTAGGCAGGGGTGATGGCTACACCTTC
TRBV30	TRBJ1-2	few	14	-	CAWRPPGTRYGYTF	TGTGCCTGGAGACCTCCAGGGACACGCTATGGCTACACCTTC
TRBV19	TRBJ2-2	-	14	TRBD1	CARPGQQNTGELFF	TGTGCCAGACCGGGACAGCAGAACACCGGGGAGCTGTTTTTT
TRBV7-2	TRBJ2-1	-	15	TRBD2	CASSLLAGSHNEQFF	TGTGCCAGCAGCTTATTAGCGGGGAGTCACAATGAGCAGTTCTTC
TRBV7-9	TRBJ2-1	-	12	TRBD1	CASSSMGDRVFF	TGTGCCAGCAGTTCAATGGGGGACAGGGTGTTCTTC
TRBV20-1	TRBJ2-3	-	10	-	CSVRVDTQYF	TGCAGTGTCAGGGTGGATACGCAGTATTTT
TRBV7-3	TRBJ2-2	-	15	TRBD2	CASSLLAGDTGELFF	TGTGCCAGCAGCTTACTAGCGGGAGACACCGGGGAGCTGTTTTTT
TRBV19	TRBJ1-1	-	14	TRBD1	CASSIPGGGPEAFF	TGTGCCAGTAGTATTCCAGGGGGAGGCCCTGAAGCTTTCTTT
TRBV4-2	TRBJ2-3	-	18	TRBD2	CASSQDSVGGGPPDTQYF	TGTGCCAGCAGCCAAGATAGTGTTGGCGGGGGGCCCCCGGATACGCAGTATTTT
TRBV30	TRBJ1-1	-	13	-	CAWNPGLNTEAFF	TGTGCCTGGAATCCGGGACTTAACACTGAAGCTTTCTTT
TRBV5-1	TRBJ1-4	once	15	-	CASSQMRGTNEKLFF	TGCGCCAGCAGCCAGATGAGAGGGACTAATGAAAAACTGTTTTTT
TRBV11-2	TRBJ2-1	-	16	TRBD2	CASSNPRGVSYNEQFF	TGTGCCAGCAGCAACCCCCGGGGGGTCTCCTACAATGAGCAGTTCTTC
TRBV9	TRBJ2-5	-	13	-	CASSPPSLETQYF	TGTGCCAGCAGCCCCCCTAGCTTAGAGACCCAGTACTTC
TRBV28	TRBJ1-5	-	16	TRBD1	CASTVPHRGWDQPQHF	TGTGCCAGCACCGTCCCCCACAGGGGGTGGGATCAGCCCCAGCATTTT
TRBV9	TRBJ1-2	few	13	-	CASSVREGNGYTF	TGTGCCAGCAGCGTTAGGGAGGGAAATGGCTACACCTTC
TRBV7-8	TRBJ1-6	-	14	-	CASSPRQGHSPLHF	TGTGCCAGCAGCCCCCGGCAGGGGCACTCACCCCTCCACTTT
TRBV1	TRBJ2-5	-	15	-	CTSSQDKGEQETQYF	TGCACCAGCAGCCAAGATAAGGGGGAGCAAGAGACCCAGTACTTC
TRBV19	TRBJ1-2	-	15	TRBD1	CASSFRDRDLYGYTF	TGTGCCAGTAGTTTCCGGGACAGGGACCTCTATGGCTACACCTTC
TRBV28	TRBJ1-2	-	12	TRBD1	CASSGGTGDHTF	TGTGCCAGCAGTGGCGGGACAGGGGATCACACCTTC
TRBV5-1	TRBJ1-6	-	15	TRBD1	CASSTGQAGISPLHF	TGCGCCAGCAGCACTGGACAGGCTGGGATTTCACCCCTCCACTTT
TRBV13	TRBJ2-5	-	17	TRBD2	CASSLRIGTSGEETQYF	TGTGCCAGCAGCTTAAGGATCGGAACTAGCGGGGAAGAGACCCAGTACTTC
TRBV6-5	TRBJ1-2	-	15	TRBD1	CASSGDGQGYYGYTF	TGTGCCAGCAGTGGAGATGGACAGGGGTACTATGGCTACACCTTC
TRBV9	TRBJ2-3	-	15	-	CASSRQTGGVDTQYF	TGTGCCAGCAGCCGACAGACGGGGGGCGTGGATACGCAGTATTTT
TRBV4-3	TRBJ1-6	-	16	-	CASSRTGTRDNSPLHF	TGCGCCAGCAGTCGAACCGGGACAAGAGATAATTCACCCCTCCACTTT
TRBV30	TRBJ2-1	-	15	TRBD2	CAWSVGGGDYNEQFF	TGTGCCTGGAGTGTTGGTGGGGGGGACTACAATGAGCAGTTCTTC
TRBV19	TRBJ1-6	-	14	-	CASSRGLQNSPLHF	TGTGCCAGTTCCCGAGGACTACAGAATTCACCCCTCCACTTT
TRBV19	TRBJ2-3	-	15	-	CASSIGLDALYTQYF	TGTGCCAGTAGTATAGGACTAGACGCCCTATATACGCAGTATTTT
TRBV9	TRBJ2-1	-	20	TRBD2	CASSVVKGLAGSGLRNEQFF	TGTGCCAGCAGCGTAGTCAAGGGACTAGCGGGATCGGGGTTAAGGAATGAGCAGTTCTTC